This T cell receptor beta chain was identified during a study of CD8+ T cells in alopecia areata. Looking at the study overall: Treated patients received oral tofacitinib, 5 to 10 mg twice daily. General study points: Researchers report lesional scalp, most notably alopecia totalis/universalis, outstripped normal scalp in clonality.

The CDR3 has 13 amino acids. CDR1 and CDR2 (germline): MGHRA, YSYEKL. Trimming cost V 5 bases and J 3 bases; bases outside gene matches: 3. Note on this clone: Its antigen is unidentified.

Separation by sorting yielded CD4+ and CD8+ T cells from PBMCs. Sequencing relied on a cDNA template that was reverse transcribed from extracted RNA. Assay used: immunoSEQ multiplex PCR; TCRdb lists only in-frame clones, some missing. Of about 130,000 clones listed, approximately 48% are singletons. Source: CD8+ T cells sorted from blood, taken at week 0. The TCR sequence derives from a human donor with alopecia areata. The rearrangement joins TRBV4-1 to TRBJ1-1; 7 bases line up with TRBD1. The CDR3 coding sequence is TGCGCCAGCAGCACAGGGGCCCACACTGAAGCTTTCTTT. Its protein product is CASSTGAHTEAFF.